The 20 T cell receptor beta chains reported below all come from one sample, sequenced in a study of radiation and T cells in renal cell carcinoma. The sample's treatment: treatment-naive control, cytoreductive nephrectomy. Clones were read by immunoSEQ multiplex PCR, and TCRdb kept only the in-frame ones, dropping some. The repertoire holds about 7,900 clones, with roughly 61% as singletons. The sample was tumor tissue, taken from a patient whose treatment was nephrectomy without radiotherapy. These receptors were taken from a woman aged 65 to 85 with renal cell carcinoma.

The chain's CDR3 is CASSEGLAGSIDTQYF. Here the CDR3 DNA reads TGTGCCAGCAGCGAGGGACTAGCGGGCTCGATAGATACGCAGTATTTT. V is TRBV11-3 and J is TRBJ2-3, with 12 bases that match TRBD2. V gave up 5 bases and J gave up 5 bases; unmatched junction bases: 8. This CDR3 is 16 amino acids long. Germline V gene sequence: CDR1 SGHNT, CDR2 YENEEA.

This clone has only a few counts. J is TRBJ2-7 and V is TRBV10-3; no clear D gene. Per germline, CDR1 ENHRY and CDR2 SYGVKD. Trimming cost V 3 bases and J 12 bases, with 15 bases left between them. The CDR3 covers 12 residues. The CDR3 bases are TGTGCCATCAGTGATGGCAGCTCCCTCAGGTACTTC. It yields the protein CAISDGSSLRYF.

This sequence joins TRBV27 and TRBJ1-5; D call uncertain. This CDR3 region has 14 residues. Germline CDR1 MNHEY, CDR2 SMNVEV (reference sequence). The V end was cut by 2 bases, the J end by 9 bases, with 14 bases between. The CDR3 DNA is TGTGCCAGCAGTTTACCCCCGGGGAAGCCGCCCCAGCATTTT. This gives the protein CASSLPPGKPPQHF.

V gene TRBV19 combines with J gene TRBJ2-3, with 8 nucleotides matching TRBD2. The CDR3 sequence is 14 residues long. Germline V CDR1 and CDR2: LNHDA, SQIVND (reference sequence). V trimming: 10 bases; J trimming: 2 bases; junction bases outside the gene matches: 8. The DNA for the CDR3 is TGTGCCATTTCCGAAGCGGGGGCCACAGATACGCAGTATTTT. Translation: CAISEAGATDTQYF.

This clone was observed once. V and J are TRBV19 and TRBJ1-1; 7 bases fit TRBD1. The CDR3 has 14 amino acids. The ends lost 5 bases at V and 6 bases at J; junction bases unmatched: 9. Looked up from germline, CDR1 is LNHDA and CDR2 is SQIVND (reference sequence). The CDR3 is CASSLRQGGAEAFF. The CDR3 coding sequence is TGTGCCAGTAGTCTCCGACAGGGCGGTGCTGAAGCTTTCTTT.

The chain links TRBV18 to TRBJ2-2; 7 bases are a match to TRBD2. This CDR3 is 13 amino acids long. V shed 5 bases, J shed 5 bases, and the junction held 2 bases outside the gene matches. Germline V gene sequence: CDR1 KGHSH, CDR2 LQKENI. The CDR3 here is CASSSGVTGELFF. The CDR3 DNA reads TGTGCCAGCTCAAGCGGGGTAACCGGGGAGCTGTTTTTT.

The rearrangement uses TRBV30 and TRBJ2-5; no clear D. The ends were cut back, 0 bases at V and 4 bases at J, with 3 bases in the middle. This CDR3 is built from 11 residues. Germline lookup yields CDR1 GTSNPN and CDR2 SVGIG (reference sequence). The CDR3 coding sequence is TGTGCCTGGAGTGTAATAGAGACCCAGTACTTC. Protein: CAWSVIETQYF.

The genes are TRBV10-3 and TRBJ1-1; tentatively, D is TRBD1 (5 bases). The CDR3 has 15 residues. The germline V gene has CDR1 ENHRY and CDR2 SYGVKD. Trimming took off 6 bases at V and 5 bases at J, with 19 bases between the two ends. CDR3 loop: CAISNPGTGRTEAFF. CDR3 DNA sequence: TGTGCCATCAGCAACCCCGGGACCGGCCGAACTGAAGCTTTCTTT.

In its sample, this clone was seen once. This chain connects TRBV6-1 to TRBJ1-2; the D is unclear. The V and J ends lost 6 bases and 4 bases respectively, with 12 bases between them. CDR3 length: 13 residues. CDR1 and CDR2 from the germline V gene are MNHNS and SASEGT. The CDR3 loop reads CASSLREGYGYTF. The CDR3 DNA reads as TGTGCCAGCAGCCTCCGGGAGGGCTATGGCTACACCTTC.

The V gene is TRBV2, the J gene TRBJ1-2, with D perhaps TRBD1 (6 bases). This CDR3 spans 14 amino acids. Trimming pared 3 bases from V and 4 bases from J, leaving 12 bases between. Germline CDR1 SNHLY, CDR2 FYNNEI. The CDR3 reads CASSDRGGAYGYTF. CDR3 nucleotide sequence: TGTGCCAGCAGTGATAGGGGGGGGGCCTATGGCTACACCTTC.

This clone was recorded a few times. The rearrangement uses TRBV19 and TRBJ1-5; a weak D match, TRBD1 (5 bases). The CDR3 consists of 16 residues. V lost 4 bases, J lost 1 base, and 14 bases lay in between. Germline CDR1 is LNHDA and CDR2 is SQIVND (reference sequence). The CDR3 DNA sequence: TGTGCCAGTAGTAGGGGGGGAGGACACAGCAATCAGCCCCAGCATTTT. This sequence encodes CASSRGGGHSNQPQHF.

This clone has only a few counts. The chain joins TRBV6-1 to TRBJ2-6; D is undetermined. V was shortened by 6 bases and J by 0 bases, with 9 bases between the two germline ends. Germline V gene lookup returns CDR1 MNHNS and CDR2 SASEGT. The CDR3 totals 15 residues. The CDR3 region has the DNA TGTGCCAGCAGCCCCAGAGACTCTGGGGCCAACGTCCTGACTTTC. Translated, it gives CASSPRDSGANVLTF.

In this sample, this clone turned up a few times. The genes are TRBV9 and TRBJ1-2, with 12 bases lining up with TRBD1. This CDR3 spans 16 amino acids. Germline V gives CDR1 SGDLS, CDR2 YYNGEE. The V and J ends lost 3 bases and 8 bases, in that order; junction bases with no gene match: 11. The CDR3 DNA is TGTGCCAGCAGCGCGGGGGGGACAGGGGGCCTTCGAGGCTACACCTTC. The encoded protein is CASSAGGTGGLRGYTF.

V is TRBV10-3 and J is TRBJ2-5; 9 positions match TRBD1. Germline CDR1 ENHRY, CDR2 SYGVKD. The CDR3 has 15 residues. V was clipped by 6 bases and J by 3 bases; unmatched bases: 8. CDR3 sequence reads: CAISPGQGGKETQYF. Written as DNA, the CDR3 is TGTGCCATCAGCCCGGGACAGGGAGGAAAAGAGACCCAGTACTTC.

The CDR3 DNA reads TGTGCCAGCAGCCCAGGACGGACCACCTACGAGCAGTACTTC. This sequence encodes CASSPGRTTYEQYF. The chain is built from TRBV11-1 and TRBJ2-7, with D hard to call. V was trimmed by 5 bases and J by 2 bases, leaving 13 bases between them. This CDR3 comprises 14 residues. The germline CDR1 and CDR2 sequences are SGHAT and FQDESV (reference sequence).

This clone was counted a few times. The chain has TRBV30 and TRBJ1-5, with D unresolved. Germline CDR1 reads GTSNPN; CDR2 reads SVGIG (reference sequence). CDR3 length equals 13 residues. V lost 1 base to trimming and J lost 1 base, with 5 bases between them. CDR3 nucleotide sequence: TGTGCCTGGAGTGAAGGGAGCAATCAGCCCCAGCATTTT. It is translated as CAWSEGSNQPQHF.

The rearrangement links TRBV11-2 to TRBJ1-1, with D possibly matching TRBD1 (5 bases). From germline, CDR1 is SGHAT and CDR2 FQNNGV. This CDR3 comprises 13 residues. Trimming cost V 5 bases and J 6 bases, with 13 bases left between them. CDR3 sequence: CASSPGRVAEAFF. CDR3 in DNA: TGTGCCAGCAGCCCGGGACGGGTGGCTGAAGCTTTCTTT.

This clone was detected only a few times. This chain uses TRBV5-6 with TRBJ2-1; D uncertain. CDR3 length: 14 amino acids. Trimming took 1 base from V and 6 from J, leaving 11 bases between them. Germline assignment: CDR1 SGHDT and CDR2 YYEEEE. The CDR3 reads CASSLNWFGNEQFF. Here the CDR3 DNA reads TGTGCCAGCAGCTTGAATTGGTTTGGCAATGAGCAGTTCTTC.

J is TRBJ1-2 and V is TRBV7-2; a weak D match, TRBD1 (5 bases). Germline assignment: CDR1 SGHTA and CDR2 FQGNSA. CDR3 length: 11 amino acids. The CDR3 DNA sequence: TGTGCACAGGAAGGAGGGCGAGGCTACACCTTC. It encodes CAQEGGRGYTF.

Comments on this clone: No conserved phenylalanine or tryptophan ends this CDR3, so it is likely a read error. The DNA is left out, because the CDR3 cannot be placed on it with certainty; the CDR3 is given as TCRdb lists it. The chain has TRBV7-6 and TRBJ2-6; TRBD2 is the table's D call, not checked against the DNA. The V gene's germline CDR1 is SGHVS and CDR2 FNYEAQ. Including both end residues, the CDR3 is 14 amino acids long. This CDR3 is CASSTRGESHKVGP.